These T cell receptor beta chains were read from a single sample in a study of blood T cell repertoires in COVID-19. Only in-frame clones appear in the TCRdb table, and some are missing; sequencing was by immunoSEQ multiplex PCR. The sample yields approximately 160,000 clones, 80% to 90% seen once. The sample taken for sequencing was peripheral blood. The receptors here all came from a woman in her forties or fifties in a cohort sampled during active or convalescent COVID-19. CDR3s include the opening cysteine and the closing phenylalanine or tryptophan. D genes are given only for firm matches. Some rows have no size entry. The others give once, few or many, or a class for an expanded clone.

V gene	J gene	D gene	clone size	CDR3 DNA	CDR3 protein
TRBV6-5	TRBJ2-3	-	-	TGTGCCAGCAGAGAGGGGGGGCGAGTTACAGATACGCAGTATTTT	CASREGGRVTDTQYF
TRBV21-1	TRBJ1-1	-	-	TGTGCCAGCAACGAGAAAAGAAGCACTGAAGCTTTCTTT	CASNEKRSTEAFF
TRBV30	TRBJ1-2	-	-	TGTGCCTGGACGACAGACCCCTATGGCTACACCTTC	CAWTTDPYGYTF
TRBV5-1	TRBJ1-4	-	-	TGCGCCAGCAGCTTGAGGGGAAGAGATGAAAAACTGTTTTTT	CASSLRGRDEKLFF
TRBV29-1	TRBJ2-5	-	-	TGCAGCGTGAGGTCTAGCATCCGTCCCCAAGAGACCCAGTACTTC	CSVRSSIRPQETQYF
TRBV6-1	TRBJ2-3	-	many	TGTGCCAGCAGTGATTCCATGAGTGGCACAGATACGCAGTATTTT	CASSDSMSGTDTQYF
TRBV5-1	TRBJ2-5	TRBD2	-	TGCGCCAGCAGCTCTAGCGGGGGGGCGGAGACCCAGTACTTC	CASSSSGGAETQYF
TRBV5-1	TRBJ2-3	TRBD2	-	TGCGCCAGCAGCTCGCGACTAGCGGGCACAGATACGCAGTATTTT	CASSSRLAGTDTQYF
TRBV7-2	TRBJ1-4	-	-	TGTGCCAGCAGCTTAAATAGCCCATCCCGAGCGACTAATGAAAAACTGTTTTTT	CASSLNSPSRATNEKLFF
TRBV7-3	TRBJ1-5	-	-	TGTGCCAGCAACCCAGCCCCCGGCAGGTTCAATCAGCCCCAGCATTTT	CASNPAPGRFNQPQHF
TRBV11-2	TRBJ2-5	TRBD2	-	TGTGCCAGCAGCTTTGGACTAGCGGGGGGGCAAGAGACCCAGTACTTC	CASSFGLAGGQETQYF
TRBV11-2	TRBJ1-3	-	-	TGTGCCAGCAGTACCGATAGACTGGGAAACACCATATATTTT	CASSTDRLGNTIYF
TRBV12-3/TRBV12-4	TRBJ2-5	TRBD1	-	TGTGCCAGCAGCGAACAGGGGAGAGAGACCCAGTACTTC	CASSEQGRETQYF
TRBV11-2	TRBJ2-2	TRBD1	-	TGTGCCAGCAGCCGATCGGGACAGTACACCGGGGAGCTGTTTTTT	CASSRSGQYTGELFF
TRBV6-2/TRBV6-3	TRBJ1-2	-	-	TGTGCCAGCAGTAACCCCGGGGTCGGCTACACCTTC	CASSNPGVGYTF
TRBV19	TRBJ1-4	-	-	TGTGCCAGTAGTTTACAGGGCTTTGAGGAAAAACTGTTTTTT	CASSLQGFEEKLFF
TRBV19	TRBJ1-4	-	-	TGTGCCAGTAGCCCCCCCGGGGTCGGGGGGCAGGGTGAAAAACTGTTTTTT	CASSPPGVGGQGEKLFF
TRBV19	TRBJ1-1	TRBD1	-	TGTGCCAGTAGTAACCCAGGGGGCGGCACTGAAGCTTTCTTT	CASSNPGGGTEAFF
TRBV6-2/TRBV6-3	TRBJ2-4	-	-	TGTGCCAGCAGTTATGGGGGCGCCGGGATAGCCAAAAACATTCAGTACTTC	CASSYGGAGIAKNIQYF
TRBV6-5	TRBJ1-2	TRBD1	-	TGTGCCAGCAGTCTCCGGGACAGCCAATTCTATGGCTACACCTTC	CASSLRDSQFYGYTF
TRBV5-1	TRBJ1-2	TRBD1	-	TGCGCCAGCAGCTTGGCTCGGGACAGGGGGTTAGACTATGGCTACACCTTC	CASSLARDRGLDYGYTF
TRBV19	TRBJ2-3	-	-	TGTGCCACCGGGGGTCGCAACACAGATACGCAGTATTTT	CATGGRNTDTQYF
TRBV6-1	TRBJ1-2	TRBD1	-	TGTGCCAGCAGTGCCGGAATCCCGGGACAGGGCCAGGGCTACACCTTC	CASSAGIPGQGQGYTF
TRBV6-5	TRBJ1-5	TRBD1	-	TGTGCCAGCAGGACCGGACAGGCTATCAATCAGCCCCAGCATTTT	CASRTGQAINQPQHF
TRBV4-1	TRBJ2-1	TRBD1	-	TGCGCCAACAGCCATCGACGGACACAGGGGGCGGATGAGCAGTTCTTC	CANSHRRTQGADEQFF
TRBV3-1/TRBV3-2	TRBJ2-7	TRBD2	few	TGTGCCAGCAGCCAAGGGGTCGGGACTACCCTCTACGAGCAGTACTTC	CASSQGVGTTLYEQYF
TRBV9	TRBJ1-6	-	-	TGTGCCAGCAGCGTAGTAGGGGGTCAAGCCCTCCACTTT	CASSVVGGQALHF
TRBV11-2	TRBJ1-2	-	-	TGTGCCAGCAGCCGAGCGGGACATACCACTAACTATGGCTACACCTTC	CASSRAGHTTNYGYTF
TRBV7-9	TRBJ1-6	-	-	TGTGCCAGCAATTTAGGCGTCGGCGGGGGAACATATCTATCACCCCTCCACTTT	CASNLGVGGGTYLSPLHF
TRBV6-4	TRBJ1-6	-	-	TGTGCCAGCAGTGCCTCCGGGGGATCTACACCCCTCCACTTT	CASSASGGSTPLHF
TRBV5-1	TRBJ2-7	-	few	TGCGCCAGCAGCTTGGGCGGGACTGGAGGAGGCTACGAGCAGTACTTC	CASSLGGTGGGYEQYF
TRBV12-3/TRBV12-4	TRBJ1-1	-	-	TGTGCCAGCAGTATAGACAGGAACACTGAAGCTTTCTTT	CASSIDRNTEAFF
TRBV19	TRBJ2-3	TRBD2	once	TGTGCCAGTAGTATAGGAGCGGGGCGGGACGGCACAGATACGCAGTATTTT	CASSIGAGRDGTDTQYF
TRBV6-5	TRBJ1-2	TRBD1	-	TGTGCCAGCAGTTCGGCCGGGACAGGGAACTATGGCTACACCTTC	CASSSAGTGNYGYTF
TRBV6-5	TRBJ1-2	TRBD1	once	TGTGCAACCGAGGGGGCGCGGTATGGCTACACCTTC	CATEGARYGYTF
TRBV13	TRBJ2-7	TRBD2	-	TGTGCCAGCAGCGGGACCGGGACTAGCGGACCATTAATCTTCGGCGAGCAGTACTTC	CASSGTGTSGPLIFGEQYF
TRBV30	TRBJ1-6	TRBD1	few	TGTGCCTGGGGGACAGGGGATTCACCCCTCCACTTT	CAWGTGDSPLHF
TRBV7-9	TRBJ1-5	TRBD1	once	TGTGCCAGCAGCTTCGGGACAGGGGGCCTCGGTCAGCCCCAGCATTTT	CASSFGTGGLGQPQHF
TRBV28	TRBJ1-5	TRBD1	-	TGTGCCGGGACAGGGGTCAATCAGCCCCAGCATTTT	CAGTGVNQPQHF
TRBV4-1	TRBJ1-1	-	-	TGCGCCAGCAGCCAAGTGGGCAGTTTGAACACTGAAGCTTTCTTT	CASSQVGSLNTEAFF
TRBV27	TRBJ2-4	-	-	TGTGCCAGCGCCTCCCGCACAGGAAAAAACATTCAGTACTTC	CASASRTGKNIQYF
TRBV9	TRBJ1-4	-	-	TGTGCCAGCAGCGGATCAGGGATGGCTAATGAAAAACTGTTTTTT	CASSGSGMANEKLFF
TRBV2	TRBJ2-7	TRBD1	-	TGTGCCAGCACCGGGGACAGGGCCTACGAGCAGTACTTC	CASTGDRAYEQYF